The rows below give T cell receptor beta chains drawn from one sample of a study of OX40 agonist ivuxolimab in advanced cancers. Here immunoSEQ multiplex PCR was the method, and the copy in TCRdb shows in-frame clones only, minus some. This table has 100,000 to 130,000 clones, around 90% appearing once. The starting material was CD4+ or CD8+ T cells sorted from blood, obtained in a trial of the OX40 agonist ivuxolimab. These receptors were collected from an adult with an advanced solid tumor such as melanoma, head and neck, liver or kidney cancer. Each CDR3 is given with its conserved first and last residue. A D gene is named only where the DNA matches it firmly. The listing skips clone size in some rows; elsewhere it reads once, few, many or a size class.

J gene: TRBJ1-1
D gene: -
clone size: once
V gene: TRBV6-5
CDR3 DNA: TGTGCCAGCAGTCTCACAGAGAACACTGAAGCTTTCTTT
CDR3 protein: CASSLTENTEAFF

J gene: TRBJ2-5
D gene: -
clone size: -
V gene: TRBV25-1
CDR3 DNA: TGTGCCAGCGGCTGGGGCTCACAAGAGACCCAGTACTTC
CDR3 protein: CASGWGSQETQYF

J gene: TRBJ1-6
D gene: -
clone size: -
V gene: TRBV5-1
CDR3 DNA: TGCGCCAGCAGCTTCCCCGATTCACCCCTCCACTTT
CDR3 protein: CASSFPDSPLHF

J gene: TRBJ1-1
D gene: TRBD1
clone size: -
V gene: TRBV6-1
CDR3 DNA: TGTGCCAGCAGTGAGCCAGGGGGCTCCACTGAAGCTTTCTTT
CDR3 protein: CASSEPGGSTEAFF

J gene: TRBJ2-3
D gene: TRBD1
clone size: -
V gene: TRBV7-2
CDR3 DNA: TGTGCCAGCAGAATGGACAGGCGAAATACAGATACGCAGTATTTT
CDR3 protein: CASRMDRRNTDTQYF

J gene: TRBJ2-1
D gene: -
clone size: -
V gene: TRBV4-2
CDR3 DNA: TGTGCCAGCAGCGAGGACAGTTCGAAGCAGTTCTTC
CDR3 protein: CASSEDSSKQFF

J gene: TRBJ2-1
D gene: TRBD1
clone size: -
V gene: TRBV5-8
CDR3 DNA: TGTGCCAGCAGCTATTATGGACAGGGCTTAGGACAGTTCTTC
CDR3 protein: CASSYYGQGLGQFF

J gene: TRBJ2-3
D gene: TRBD2
clone size: -
V gene: TRBV28
CDR3 DNA: TGTGCCAGCGTAGGAGGGGCTAGCGGGCAAGAGTCAGATACGCAGTATTTT
CDR3 protein: CASVGGASGQESDTQYF

J gene: TRBJ1-4
D gene: TRBD1
clone size: once
V gene: TRBV18
CDR3 DNA: TGTGCCAGCAGGACAGGGGGCGATGAAAAACTGTTTTTT
CDR3 protein: CASRTGGDEKLFF

J gene: TRBJ2-2
D gene: -
clone size: -
V gene: TRBV19
CDR3 DNA: TGTGCCAGTACCCCATGGGATACCGGGGAGCTGTTTTTT
CDR3 protein: CASTPWDTGELFF

J gene: TRBJ1-2
D gene: -
clone size: -
V gene: TRBV2
CDR3 DNA: TGTGCCAGCAGTGGGGCCCGAAACGGTGGCTACACCTTC
CDR3 protein: CASSGARNGGYTF

J gene: TRBJ2-2
D gene: TRBD1
clone size: -
V gene: TRBV6-6
CDR3 DNA: TGTGCCAGCAGCCTGGGACAGGGGTACACCGGGGAGCTGTTTTTT
CDR3 protein: CASSLGQGYTGELFF

J gene: TRBJ2-1
D gene: TRBD2
clone size: -
V gene: TRBV27
CDR3 DNA: TGTGCCAGCAGCCAAGGAGCGGGAGGGTTTTACAATGAGCAGTTCTTC
CDR3 protein: CASSQGAGGFYNEQFF

J gene: TRBJ2-1
D gene: TRBD2
clone size: -
V gene: TRBV29-1
CDR3 DNA: TGCAGCGTTGCCAGGGAGGGTATTATAAACAATGAGCAGTTCTTC
CDR3 protein: CSVAREGIINNEQFF

J gene: TRBJ2-6
D gene: -
clone size: few
V gene: TRBV5-1
CDR3 DNA: TGCGCCAGCAGTTACCTAAGACTGGGTATCTCCTCTGGGGCCAACGTCCTGACTTTC
CDR3 protein: CASSYLRLGISSGANVLTF

J gene: TRBJ1-5
D gene: -
clone size: -
V gene: TRBV19
CDR3 DNA: TGTGCCAGTAGTATCGGATATGAAGGAGTAAATAGCAATCAGCCCCAGCATTTT
CDR3 protein: CASSIGYEGVNSNQPQHF

J gene: TRBJ2-5
D gene: -
clone size: -
V gene: TRBV11-2
CDR3 DNA: TGTGCCAGCAGCTTCCAAGAGACCCAGTACTTC
CDR3 protein: CASSFQETQYF

J gene: TRBJ1-1
D gene: -
clone size: few
V gene: TRBV7-3
CDR3 DNA: TGTGCCAGCAGCTCACAGGGGAACACTGAAGCTTTCTTT
CDR3 protein: CASSSQGNTEAFF

J gene: TRBJ1-1
D gene: -
clone size: -
V gene: TRBV25-1
CDR3 DNA: TGTGCCAGCAGCACAGTCAACACTGAAGCTTTCTTT
CDR3 protein: CASSTVNTEAFF

J gene: TRBJ1-1
D gene: -
clone size: -
V gene: TRBV28
CDR3 DNA: TGTGCCAGCACTAGGGCGAACACTGAAGCTTTCTTT
CDR3 protein: CASTRANTEAFF

J gene: TRBJ1-1
D gene: -
clone size: -
V gene: TRBV5-6
CDR3 DNA: TGTGCCAGCAGCCCAGGGGCCAACACTGAAGCTTTCTTT
CDR3 protein: CASSPGANTEAFF

J gene: TRBJ2-3
D gene: TRBD2
clone size: -
V gene: TRBV5-1
CDR3 DNA: TGCGCCAGCAGCGCGGGACTAGCGGGAGGCTCAGATACGCAGTATTTT
CDR3 protein: CASSAGLAGGSDTQYF

J gene: TRBJ2-5
D gene: -
clone size: -
V gene: TRBV6-5
CDR3 DNA: TGTGCCAGCAGTTCTCAACCCCAAGAGACCCAGTACTTC
CDR3 protein: CASSSQPQETQYF

J gene: TRBJ1-5
D gene: -
clone size: -
V gene: TRBV2
CDR3 DNA: TGTGCCAGCGCGGGGGATAATCAGCCCCAGCATTTT
CDR3 protein: CASAGDNQPQHF

J gene: TRBJ1-2
D gene: TRBD1
clone size: -
V gene: TRBV18
CDR3 DNA: TGTGCCAGCTCACCTTCGGGGACAGGGACCAACTATGGCTACACCTTC
CDR3 protein: CASSPSGTGTNYGYTF

J gene: TRBJ1-5
D gene: -
clone size: -
V gene: TRBV19
CDR3 DNA: TGTGCCAGTAGCTTCGAAAGCAATCAGCCCCAGCATTTT
CDR3 protein: CASSFESNQPQHF

J gene: TRBJ1-1
D gene: TRBD1
clone size: -
V gene: TRBV16
CDR3 DNA: TGTGCCAGCAGCCAACGACAGGGACCGGTAGAAGCTTTCTTT
CDR3 protein: CASSQRQGPVEAFF

J gene: TRBJ2-1
D gene: -
clone size: -
V gene: TRBV27
CDR3 DNA: TGTGCCAGCAGTTTAAATTCCGGGAGCAGGAATGAGCAGTTCTTC
CDR3 protein: CASSLNSGSRNEQFF

J gene: TRBJ2-1
D gene: -
clone size: -
V gene: TRBV7-9
CDR3 DNA: TGTGCCAGCAGCTTAGTCCCTAAGAGTGAGCAGTTCTTC
CDR3 protein: CASSLVPKSEQFF

J gene: TRBJ2-7
D gene: -
clone size: -
V gene: TRBV28
CDR3 DNA: TGTGCCAGCAGTTTGGCCAGTGCGGCCGAGCAGTACTTC
CDR3 protein: CASSLASAAEQYF

J gene: TRBJ2-1
D gene: -
clone size: -
V gene: TRBV4-1
CDR3 DNA: TGCGCCAGCAGCCAAGATGGGGAAGGTGAGCAGTTCTTC
CDR3 protein: CASSQDGEGEQFF

J gene: TRBJ1-1
D gene: -
clone size: -
V gene: TRBV5-5
CDR3 DNA: TGTGCCAGCAGCCTGGGGGGCAGGAACACTGAAGCTTTCTTT
CDR3 protein: CASSLGGRNTEAFF

J gene: TRBJ2-7
D gene: -
clone size: once
V gene: TRBV28
CDR3 DNA: TGTGCCAGCAGTTTATCAAGGACCGGAGGGTTCGAGCAGTACTTC
CDR3 protein: CASSLSRTGGFEQYF

J gene: TRBJ1-6
D gene: TRBD1
clone size: -
V gene: TRBV28
CDR3 DNA: TGTGCCAGCTCGATGGGACAGGGAGGTTCACCCCTCCACTTT
CDR3 protein: CASSMGQGGSPLHF

J gene: TRBJ2-7
D gene: -
clone size: few
V gene: TRBV2
CDR3 DNA: TGTGCCAGCAGTGGGTCCTACGAGCAGTACTTC
CDR3 protein: CASSGSYEQYF

J gene: TRBJ1-2
D gene: -
clone size: -
V gene: TRBV27
CDR3 DNA: TGTGCCAGCAGTTTATCGGCCTGGGGGTCCTATGGCTACACCTTC
CDR3 protein: CASSLSAWGSYGYTF

J gene: TRBJ2-7
D gene: TRBD1
clone size: -
V gene: TRBV28
CDR3 DNA: TGTGCCAGCAGCCCGAGGACAGGAGACTACGAGCAGTACTTC
CDR3 protein: CASSPRTGDYEQYF